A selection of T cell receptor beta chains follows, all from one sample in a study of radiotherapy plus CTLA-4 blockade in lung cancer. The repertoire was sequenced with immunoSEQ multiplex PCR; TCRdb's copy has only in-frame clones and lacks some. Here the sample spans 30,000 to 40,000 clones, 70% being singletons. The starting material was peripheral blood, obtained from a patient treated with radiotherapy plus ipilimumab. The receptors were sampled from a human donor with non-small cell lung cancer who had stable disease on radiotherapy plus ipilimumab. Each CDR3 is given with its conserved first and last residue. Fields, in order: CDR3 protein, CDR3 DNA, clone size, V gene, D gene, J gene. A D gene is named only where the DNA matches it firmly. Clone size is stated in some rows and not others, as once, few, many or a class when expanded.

cdr3_aa: CASSPGKNSYQPQHF; cdr3_nt: TGTGCCAGCAGCCCTGGGAAGAACTCCTATCAGCCCCAGCATTTT; clone_size: .; v_call: TRBV6-6; d_call: .; j_call: TRBJ1-5
cdr3_aa: CASSPVSDFDSYEQYF; cdr3_nt: TGTGCCAGCAGCCCCGTCTCGGACTTCGACTCCTACGAGCAGTACTTC; clone_size: .; v_call: TRBV7-2; d_call: .; j_call: TRBJ2-7
cdr3_aa: CASSLWGAKNIQYF; cdr3_nt: TGTGCCAGCAGCTTGTGGGGGGCCAAAAACATTCAGTACTTC; clone_size: .; v_call: TRBV5-6; d_call: .; j_call: TRBJ2-4
cdr3_aa: CASSPRQGHNEKLFF; cdr3_nt: TGTGCCAGTAGTCCTCGACAGGGTCATAATGAAAAACTGTTTTTT; clone_size: .; v_call: TRBV19; d_call: TRBD1; j_call: TRBJ1-4
cdr3_aa: CASSPGQGSEQYF; cdr3_nt: TGTGCCAGCTCACCGGGCCAGGGAAGCGAGCAGTACTTC; clone_size: .; v_call: TRBV18; d_call: .; j_call: TRBJ2-7
cdr3_aa: CASSIRLAGDTDTQYF; cdr3_nt: TGTGCCAGTAGCATCCGGCTAGCGGGGGACACAGATACGCAGTATTTT; clone_size: .; v_call: TRBV19; d_call: TRBD2; j_call: TRBJ2-3
cdr3_aa: CASTQTGGTEAFF; cdr3_nt: TGTGCCAGCACCCAGACAGGGGGCACTGAAGCTTTCTTT; clone_size: once; v_call: TRBV6-5; d_call: TRBD1; j_call: TRBJ1-1
cdr3_aa: CASSNWGQPQHF; cdr3_nt: TGTGCCAGCAGCAACTGGGGACAGCCCCAGCATTTT; clone_size: few; v_call: TRBV6-6; d_call: .; j_call: TRBJ1-5
cdr3_aa: CASSDSTGENEKLFF; cdr3_nt: TGTGCCAGCAGCGACTCTACAGGGGAGAATGAAAAACTGTTTTTT; clone_size: medium-sized; v_call: TRBV11-3; d_call: TRBD1; j_call: TRBJ1-4
cdr3_aa: CASSFPGNYGYTF; cdr3_nt: TGTGCCAGCAGTTTCCCCGGGAACTATGGCTACACCTTC; clone_size: .; v_call: TRBV28; d_call: .; j_call: TRBJ1-2
cdr3_aa: CASSLRSSTQYF; cdr3_nt: TGTGCCAGCAGCTTACGTTCATCTACGCAGTATTTT; clone_size: .; v_call: TRBV7-9; d_call: .; j_call: TRBJ2-3
cdr3_aa: CASSLVVDRDGLGQFF; cdr3_nt: TGTGCCAGCAGCTTGGTAGTGGACAGGGACGGATTGGGGCAGTTCTTC; clone_size: few; v_call: TRBV5-5; d_call: TRBD1; j_call: TRBJ2-1
cdr3_aa: CASSLTRLGSYEQYF; cdr3_nt: TGTGCCAGCAGTTTAACTCGCCTGGGGAGCTACGAGCAGTACTTC; clone_size: .; v_call: TRBV27; d_call: .; j_call: TRBJ2-7
cdr3_aa: CASTYRELGPQHF; cdr3_nt: TGTGCCAGCACCTACAGGGAGCTGGGGCCCCAGCATTTT; clone_size: once; v_call: TRBV2; d_call: .; j_call: TRBJ1-5
cdr3_aa: CASSLGVTQETQYF; cdr3_nt: TGTGCCAGCAGCTTGGGCGTCACCCAAGAGACCCAGTACTTC; clone_size: .; v_call: TRBV5-4; d_call: .; j_call: TRBJ2-5
cdr3_aa: CASSTSAGSYEQYF; cdr3_nt: TGTGCCAGCAGCACCTCGGCGGGTTCCTACGAGCAGTACTTC; clone_size: .; v_call: TRBV7-9; d_call: .; j_call: TRBJ2-7
cdr3_aa: CASSRSGNTYEQYF; cdr3_nt: TGTGCCAGCAGTCGATCCGGTAATACCTACGAGCAGTACTTC; clone_size: .; v_call: TRBV27; d_call: .; j_call: TRBJ2-7
cdr3_aa: CASSFLKMNTEAFF; cdr3_nt: TGTGCCAGCAGCTTCCTCAAAATGAACACTGAAGCTTTCTTT; clone_size: .; v_call: TRBV11-1; d_call: .; j_call: TRBJ1-1
cdr3_aa: CASSGGGSSYEQYF; cdr3_nt: TGCGCCAGCAGTGGAGGGGGGAGCTCCTACGAGCAGTACTTC; clone_size: .; v_call: TRBV5-1; d_call: .; j_call: TRBJ2-7
cdr3_aa: CASSETGRPGEQYF; cdr3_nt: TGCGCCAGCAGTGAGACAGGCCGACCGGGTGAGCAGTACTTC; clone_size: .; v_call: TRBV10-2; d_call: .; j_call: TRBJ2-7
cdr3_aa: CASSSRTSGVGDEQFF; cdr3_nt: TGTGCCAGCAGCTCCCGGACTAGCGGGGTAGGCGATGAGCAGTTCTTC; clone_size: once; v_call: TRBV5-5; d_call: TRBD2; j_call: TRBJ2-1
cdr3_aa: CAGTRGPGANVLTF; cdr3_nt: TGTGCCGGAACTCGGGGACCTGGGGCCAACGTCCTGACTTTC; clone_size: .; v_call: TRBV2; d_call: .; j_call: TRBJ2-6
cdr3_aa: CASRSGHGLAAAYNEQFF; cdr3_nt: TGTGCCAGCAGGTCCGGCCATGGCCTAGCGGCCGCTTACAATGAGCAGTTCTTC; clone_size: .; v_call: TRBV11-3; d_call: TRBD2; j_call: TRBJ2-1
cdr3_aa: CASGKGQIQETQYF; cdr3_nt: TGTGCCAGCGGAAAGGGACAGATACAAGAGACCCAGTACTTC; clone_size: .; v_call: TRBV11-2; d_call: TRBD1; j_call: TRBJ2-5
cdr3_aa: CASSQGTGNGEETQYF; cdr3_nt: TGTGCCAGCAGCCAAGGGACCGGTAATGGGGAAGAGACCCAGTACTTC; clone_size: .; v_call: TRBV4-2; d_call: .; j_call: TRBJ2-5
cdr3_aa: CASSATSGSPSTDTQYF; cdr3_nt: TGTGCCAGCAGTGCGACTAGCGGGAGCCCTAGCACAGATACGCAGTATTTT; clone_size: .; v_call: TRBV6-1; d_call: TRBD2; j_call: TRBJ2-3
cdr3_aa: CASSLISVAGSDTQYF; cdr3_nt: TGTGCCAGCAGCTTAATTTCAGTGGCAGGGTCAGATACGCAGTATTTT; clone_size: .; v_call: TRBV11-2; d_call: .; j_call: TRBJ2-3
cdr3_aa: CSVGLGWNQPQHF; cdr3_nt: TGCAGCGTTGGCTTGGGGTGGAATCAGCCCCAGCATTTT; clone_size: .; v_call: TRBV29-1; d_call: .; j_call: TRBJ1-5
cdr3_aa: CASSIRPPGLAGGLTDTQYF; cdr3_nt: TGTGCCAGTAGTATCCGCCCCCCGGGACTAGCGGGAGGGCTGACAGATACGCAGTATTTT; clone_size: .; v_call: TRBV19; d_call: TRBD2; j_call: TRBJ2-3
cdr3_aa: CSATGDFYGYTF; cdr3_nt: TGCAGCGCCACGGGAGATTTTTATGGCTACACCTTC; clone_size: few; v_call: TRBV29-1; d_call: .; j_call: TRBJ1-2
cdr3_aa: CASSQFGWDRGNHEQYF; cdr3_nt: TGCGCCAGCAGTCAATTCGGTTGGGACAGGGGCAACCACGAGCAGTACTTC; clone_size: medium-sized; v_call: TRBV23-1; d_call: TRBD1; j_call: TRBJ2-7
cdr3_aa: CTSSQVWDTGMGYTF; cdr3_nt: TGCACCAGCAGCCAAGTATGGGACACTGGGATGGGCTACACCTTC; clone_size: .; v_call: TRBV1; d_call: .; j_call: TRBJ1-2
cdr3_aa: CASSVGGSGRPEQFF; cdr3_nt: TGTGCCAGCAGCGTAGGTGGTAGCGGGAGACCCGAGCAGTTCTTC; clone_size: .; v_call: TRBV9; d_call: TRBD2; j_call: TRBJ2-1
cdr3_aa: CASSMGLAVASYEQYF; cdr3_nt: TGTGCCAGTAGTATGGGACTAGCGGTAGCCTCCTACGAGCAGTACTTC; clone_size: .; v_call: TRBV19; d_call: TRBD2; j_call: TRBJ2-7
cdr3_aa: CSAGDRAGANVLTF; cdr3_nt: TGCAGCGCCGGGGACAGGGCTGGGGCCAACGTCCTGACTTTC; clone_size: .; v_call: TRBV29-1; d_call: TRBD1; j_call: TRBJ2-6
cdr3_aa: CASSFPNRGKFF; cdr3_nt: TGTGCCAGCAGTTTTCCCAACAGAGGAAAGTTCTTC; clone_size: .; v_call: TRBV28; d_call: .; j_call: TRBJ2-1
cdr3_aa: CASSHPPVFKDSPYSNQPQHF; cdr3_nt: TGTGCCAGCAGTCACCCCCCGGTGTTCAAGGACAGCCCGTATAGCAATCAGCCCCAGCATTTT; clone_size: .; v_call: TRBV28; d_call: .; j_call: TRBJ1-5
cdr3_aa: CASSPTPHYEQYF; cdr3_nt: TGTGCCAGCAGCCCAACCCCCCACTACGAGCAGTACTTC; clone_size: .; v_call: TRBV9; d_call: .; j_call: TRBJ2-7
cdr3_aa: CASSPPQFMNTEAFF; cdr3_nt: TGCGCCAGCAGCCCACCACAGTTCATGAACACTGAAGCTTTCTTT; clone_size: once; v_call: TRBV4-3; d_call: .; j_call: TRBJ1-1
cdr3_aa: CASSQLAGHTGELFF; cdr3_nt: TGCGCCAGCAGCCAACTAGCGGGCCACACCGGGGAGCTGTTTTTT; clone_size: .; v_call: TRBV4-1; d_call: TRBD2; j_call: TRBJ2-2
cdr3_aa: CSASQGIEAFF; cdr3_nt: TGCAGTGCTTCCCAGGGAATTGAAGCTTTCTTT; clone_size: .; v_call: TRBV20-1; d_call: .; j_call: TRBJ1-1
cdr3_aa: CASSQRGVGEQFF; cdr3_nt: TGTGCCAGCAGCCAGCGCGGGGTTGGTGAGCAGTTCTTC; clone_size: .; v_call: TRBV4-2; d_call: .; j_call: TRBJ2-1
cdr3_aa: CASSLFAGTGNTIYF; cdr3_nt: TGTGCCAGCAGTTTATTTGCCGGGACTGGAAACACCATATATTTT; clone_size: .; v_call: TRBV28; d_call: .; j_call: TRBJ1-3